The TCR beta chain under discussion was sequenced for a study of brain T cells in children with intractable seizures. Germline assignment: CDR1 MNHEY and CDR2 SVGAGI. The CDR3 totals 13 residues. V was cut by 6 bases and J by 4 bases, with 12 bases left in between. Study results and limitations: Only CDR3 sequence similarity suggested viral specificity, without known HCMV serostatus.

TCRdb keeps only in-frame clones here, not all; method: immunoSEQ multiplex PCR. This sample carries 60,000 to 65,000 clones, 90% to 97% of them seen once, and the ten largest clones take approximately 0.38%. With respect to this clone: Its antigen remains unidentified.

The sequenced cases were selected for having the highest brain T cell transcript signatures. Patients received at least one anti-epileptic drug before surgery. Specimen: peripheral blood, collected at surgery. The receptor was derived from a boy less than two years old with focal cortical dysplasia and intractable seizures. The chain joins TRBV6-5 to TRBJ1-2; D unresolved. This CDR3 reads CASSVRRIYGYTF. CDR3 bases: TGTGCCAGCAGCGTAAGACGGATCTATGGCTACACCTTC.